This TCR beta chain was identified during a study of T-cell memory formation after mild COVID-19. CDR3 length: 14 residues. The germline gives CDR1 SGHTA, CDR2 FQGNSA. V lost 5 bases and J lost 6, with 17 bases in between. Concerning this clonotype itself: Its specificity is not known.

Study observations and caveats: Second-wave clones peaking on day 37 lacked confirmed SARS-CoV-2 specificity. Shrinking CD4+ clones resided mostly in CM and EM, and CD8+ ones in EMRA. Clones contracting day 15 to 85 were balanced CD4/CD8; later expanders leaned CD4+.

5'RACE, which relied on constant-segment primers, yielded TCR alpha and TCR beta cDNA libraries carrying sample barcodes and UMIs. MiXCR was run by TCRdb on the 5' RACE reads, yielding one entry per CDR3 protein. Of roughly 190,000 distinct CDR3 sequences detected, approximately 30% appear once; the ten largest clones hold 10% to 12%. The sample consisted of PBMCs or a T cell subset sorted from them (not recorded which). The sequence derives from an adult woman who had mild COVID-19 (a few samples of this study predate the infection). Cell type and time point are not known. J is TRBJ2-7 and V is TRBV7-2; D tentatively reads TRBD1 or TRBD2 (5 bases each). CDR3 amino acids: CASSVGTDLSEQYF. The CDR3 DNA reads TGTGCCAGCAGCGTCGGGACGGATCTCTCCGAGCAGTACTTC.